The 12 T cell receptor beta chains below were found in one sample sequenced in a study of blood T cell repertoires in COVID-19. The protocol was immunoSEQ multiplex PCR, while the TCRdb copy is restricted to in-frame clones and leaves out a portion. The table lists some 250,000 clones, approximately 86% of them singletons. Specimen: peripheral blood. These receptor sequences come from a woman aged 30 to 39 who had recovered from COVID-19.

The chain is built from TRBV19 and TRBJ2-3, with 8 bases aligning to TRBD1. The CDR3 totals 14 residues. CDR1 is LNHDA and CDR2 is SQIVND in the germline V gene (reference sequence). V dropped 2 bases and J dropped 9; count of bases not matched to a gene: 7. The CDR3 region is CASSITQGAETQYF. Here the CDR3 DNA reads TGTGCCAGTAGTATAACCCAGGGGGCCGAGACGCAGTATTTT. The entire variable domain, with the rest obtained from reference TRBV19 and TRBJ2-3, is as follows: DGGITQSPKYLFRKEGQNVTLSCEQNLNHDAMYWYRQDPGQGLRLIYYSQIVNDFQKGDIAEGYSVSREKKESFPLTVTSAQKNPTAFYLCASSITQGAETQYFGPGTRLTVL.

The V and J genes are TRBV7-3 and TRBJ2-1; D remains unclear. This CDR3 comprises 12 residues. Germline V gene sequence: CDR1 SGHTA, CDR2 FQGTGA. Trimming shortened V by 6 bases and J by 8 bases, and 11 bases separated the two germline ends. As DNA, the CDR3 is TGTGCCAGCAGTGTCAAGCTGGATGAGCAGTTCTTC. This translates into CASSVKLDEQFF.

This chain links TRBV9 with TRBJ2-7, with 13 positions matching TRBD2. Trimming at V came to 3 bases and at J to 3 bases, leaving 6 bases not matched to a gene. In germline, CDR1 is SGDLS, CDR2 YYNGEE. The CDR3 covers 16 residues. CDR3 bases: TGTGCCAGCAGCGCCGGACTAGCGGGGGCAATCTACGAGCAGTACTTC. Translating gives CASSAGLAGAIYEQYF.

This chain links TRBV2 with TRBJ2-7; TRBD2 might be the D (5 bases). V dropped 8 bases and J dropped 6 bases, with 14 bases sitting between them. Germline CDR1 and CDR2: SNHLY and FYNNEI. This CDR3 has 12 amino acids. DNA of the CDR3: TGTGCCAGCCTCGGGGTGGGTAGCGAGCAGTACTTC. Its translation is CASLGVGSEQYF.

This chain uses TRBV7-2 with TRBJ2-5, with D tentatively TRBD1 (6 bases). The germline V gene has CDR1 SGHTA and CDR2 FQGNSA. The CDR3 length is 13 residues. Trimming pared 5 bases from V and 3 bases from J, leaving 10 bases between. This chain's CDR3 is CASSPRQEETQYF. The CDR3 DNA follows: TGTGCCAGCAGCCCCAGACAGGAAGAGACCCAGTACTTC.

This sequence joins TRBV5-1 and TRBJ2-7, with TRBD2 matching 9 bases. The CDR3 has 18 residues. CDR1 and CDR2 (germline): SGHRS, YFSETQ. Losses at the gene ends were 4 bases for V and 0 bases for J; bases not matched to a gene: 14. The CDR3 spells CASSRTRGGGSPSYEQYF. As DNA, the CDR3 is TGCGCCAGCAGCCGGACTCGCGGGGGGGGGTCCCCCTCCTACGAGCAGTACTTC. Based on the CDR3 plus reference TRBV5-1 and TRBJ2-7, the full variable domain is KAGVTQTPRYLIKTRGQQVTLSCSPISGHRSVSWYQQTPGQGLQFLFEYFSETQRNKGNFPGRFSGRQFSNSRSEMNVSTLELGDSALYLCASSRTRGGGSPSYEQYFGPGTRLTVT.

The chain is built from TRBV5-4 and TRBJ2-1, with D possibly being TRBD2 (6 bases). The CDR3 has 15 residues. Germline values: CDR1 SGHNT, CDR2 YYREEE (reference sequence). The V end lost 0 bases, the J end lost 9 bases, and 16 bases lay between the germline ends. The CDR3 DNA reads as TGTGCCAGCAGCTTGGAACTAGCTAGGGCGGGTGAGCAGTTCTTC. As protein: CASSLELARAGEQFF.

The sample holds a few counts of this clone. This sequence joins TRBV5-1 and TRBJ2-3; no definite D call. Looked up from germline, CDR1 is SGHRS and CDR2 is YFSETQ. The CDR3 runs 14 residues. V gave up 4 bases and J gave up 0 bases, with 9 bases separating them. The CDR3 reads CASSDGPSTDTQYF. CDR3 sequence (DNA): TGCGCCAGCAGCGATGGGCCGAGCACAGATACGCAGTATTTT.

The chain couples TRBV7-6 to TRBJ1-3; D may be TRBD1 (6 bases). The V end was cut by 1 base, the J end by 2 bases, with 12 bases between. The CDR3 runs to 16 residues. The germline CDR1 and CDR2 sequences are SGHVS and FNYEAQ. The CDR3 nucleotides read TGTGCCAGCAGCTTAGGCAGGGGTATTACTGGAAACACCATATATTTT. Its translation: CASSLGRGITGNTIYF.

CDR3 nucleotide sequence: TGTGCCAGCAGCTTTCCCGGACAATCCTACGAGCAGTACTTC. The encoded protein is CASSFPGQSYEQYF. The rearrangement joins TRBV7-2 to TRBJ2-7, with a weak D call TRBD1 (5 bases). This CDR3 spans 14 amino acids. Germline loops: CDR1 SGHTA, CDR2 FQGNSA. V lost 3 bases, J lost 1 base, and 10 bases lay in between.

This chain joins TRBV18 and TRBJ2-6; the match to TRBD2 covers 7 bases. In germline, CDR1 is KGHSH, CDR2 LQKENI. The length of the CDR3 is 15 residues. The ends lost 2 bases at V and 2 bases at J; junction bases unmatched: 0. CDR3 DNA sequence: TGTGCCAGCTCACCAGGGGGGGCTGGGGCCAACGTCCTGACTTTC. This translates into CASSPGGAGANVLTF.

This chain connects TRBV29-1 to TRBJ1-1; D call uncertain. CDR3 length equals 13 residues. The germline CDR1 and CDR2 sequences are SQVTM and ANQGSEA. Between the trimmed V and J ends, which lost 7 bases and 3 bases, there was a span of 15 bases. The CDR3 DNA follows: TGCAGCGCGGACTCGAGCGAGCACACTGAAGCTTTCTTT. Translating it yields CSADSSEHTEAFF.